The 31 T cell receptor beta chains below were found in one sample sequenced in a study of blood T cell repertoires in COVID-19. Profiled with immunoSEQ multiplex PCR; TCRdb holds only in-frame clones, not every one. This table has fewer than 300,000 clones, 86% appearing once. Sample: peripheral blood. Receptors were obtained from a man aged 40-49 years who had recovered from COVID-19.

The V call is TRBV9, the J call TRBJ1-2; possibly TRBD1 for D (5 bases). The CDR3 covers 15 residues. With 0 bases removed from V and 7 bases from J, the gap between germline ends came to 16 bases. Germline V gene lookup returns CDR1 SGDLS and CDR2 YYNGEE. CDR3 sequence (DNA): TGTGCCAGCAGCGTAGTCGCGGGGGGGTCTGGTGGCTACACCTTC. It translates to CASSVVAGGSGGYTF.

For the CDR3, the DNA is TGCGCCAGCAGCTTGGCAGGGATAAACAATCAGCCCCAGCATTTT. Amino acid sequence: CASSLAGINNQPQHF. The V call is TRBV5-1, the J call TRBJ1-5; a possible D gene is TRBD1 (5 bases). The CDR3 contains 15 residues. Germline assignment: CDR1 SGHRS and CDR2 YFSETQ. Trimming removed 0 bases from V and 3 bases from J, with 10 bases in between.

The V and J genes are TRBV27 and TRBJ2-1, with D possibly TRBD1 on 6 matching bases. Trimming removed 3 bases at V and 9 bases at J, with 15 bases between. CDR1 is MNHEY and CDR2 is SMNVEV in the germline V gene (reference sequence). CDR3 size: 14 residues. CDR3 sequence: CASSLTTGFAEQFF. The CDR3 DNA reads TGTGCCAGCAGTTTGACGACAGGATTCGCTGAGCAGTTCTTC.

This rearrangement joins TRBV9 to TRBJ2-2, with TRBD2 matching 10 bases. The J segment lost 1 base and the V segment lost 2 bases, leaving 2 bases of the junction unmatched. The CDR3 loop spans 16 amino acids. CDR1 and CDR2 from the germline V gene are SGDLS and YYNGEE. CDR3 amino acids: CASSVSSGRNTGELFF. The CDR3 coding sequence is TGTGCCAGCAGCGTTTCTAGCGGGAGGAACACCGGGGAGCTGTTTTTT.

V gene TRBV5-1 combines with J gene TRBJ1-2; 9 nucleotides align to TRBD1. The CDR3 spans 14 residues. Germline V gene sequence: CDR1 SGHRS, CDR2 YFSETQ. V lost 1 base to trimming and J lost 7 bases; unmatched junction nucleotides: 5. The CDR3, as DNA: TGCGCCAGCAGCTTGAGTGGGACAGGGTTTGGCTACACCTTC. Its translation is CASSLSGTGFGYTF. The variable domain in full, completed from reference TRBV5-1 and TRBJ1-2, reads KAGVTQTPRYLIKTRGQQVTLSCSPISGHRSVSWYQQTPGQGLQFLFEYFSETQRNKGNFPGRFSGRQFSNSRSEMNVSTLELGDSALYLCASSLSGTGFGYTFGSGTRLTVV.

The genes are TRBV6-6 and TRBJ2-3; 9 bases are a match to TRBD1. Germline loops: CDR1 MNHNY, CDR2 SVGAGI (reference sequence). The CDR3 contains 16 residues. J gave up 0 bases and V 5 bases, and 6 bases lay outside the gene matches. The CDR3 sequence is CASSRGDRASTDTQYF. CDR3 sequence (DNA): TGTGCCAGCAGTCGAGGGGACAGGGCTAGCACAGATACGCAGTATTTT.

This clone was seen at least ten times. The V gene is TRBV2, the J gene TRBJ2-7, with TRBD2 matching 8 bases. Germline V gene lookup returns CDR1 SNHLY and CDR2 FYNNEI. The V and J ends lost 4 bases and 0 bases, in that order; junction bases with no gene match: 2. This CDR3 is 14 amino acids long. This CDR3 is CASSAGTSSYEQYF. CDR3 bases: TGTGCCAGCAGTGCTGGGACTAGCTCCTACGAGCAGTACTTC.

The V and J genes are TRBV27 and TRBJ1-5; D is undetermined. Germline V gene lookup returns CDR1 MNHEY and CDR2 SMNVEV (reference sequence). V lost 6 bases and J 2 bases, leaving 11 bases between the germline ends. The CDR3 consists of 14 residues. CDR3 sequence (DNA): TGTGCCAGCAGCCGTATCGGTGGCAATCAGCCCCAGCATTTT. Translation: CASSRIGGNQPQHF.

V and J are TRBV9 and TRBJ2-3; 8 bases line up with TRBD2. Germline CDR1 is SGDLS and CDR2 is YYNGEE. The CDR3 sequence is 16 residues long. The V segment lost 3 bases and the J segment 1 base; nucleotides outside the gene matches: 7. CDR3 residues: CASSGASGRGTDTQYF. CDR3 sequence (DNA): TGTGCCAGCAGCGGAGCGAGCGGGAGAGGCACAGATACGCAGTATTTT.

J is TRBJ1-6 and V is TRBV4-3, with a weak D call TRBD1 (5 bases). Trimming removed 1 base from V and 6 bases from J, with 10 bases in between. Germline V gene data show CDR1 as LGHNA and CDR2 as YSLEER. The CDR3 contains 15 residues. The CDR3 sequence is CASSQVGAGNSPLHF. In DNA, the CDR3 is TGCGCCAGCAGCCAAGTAGGGGCTGGTAATTCACCCCTCCACTTT.

The gene calls are TRBV6-4 and TRBJ2-3; TRBD2 might be the D (6 bases). V gave up 3 bases and J gave up 7 bases, with 17 bases separating them. The CDR3 runs to 15 residues. Germline CDR1 is MRHNA and CDR2 is SNTAGT. This CDR3 is CASSDDNVGGYTQYF. The CDR3 DNA reads as TGTGCCAGCAGTGATGACAACGTCGGGGGATATACGCAGTATTTT.

This sequence joins TRBV5-4 and TRBJ2-2, with 7 bases fitting TRBD2. The CDR3 contains 17 residues. With V trimmed by 4 bases and J by 0 bases, 9 bases remained unmatched. Per the germline V gene, CDR1 is SGHNT and CDR2 is YYREEE (reference sequence). CDR3 sequence reads: CASSPKFRGANTGELFF. The CDR3 DNA follows: TGTGCCAGCAGCCCGAAATTTCGGGGGGCGAACACCGGGGAGCTGTTTTTT.

The chain links TRBV29-1 to TRBJ2-1, with unresolved D. Trimming left V 4 bases short and J 4 bases short, with 5 bases between. The CDR3 is 11 residues long. Germline CDR1 SQVTM, CDR2 ANQGSEA. CDR3 residues: CSVAQYNEQFF. In DNA form, the CDR3 reads TGCAGCGTTGCCCAGTACAATGAGCAGTTCTTC.

The chain has TRBV5-5 and TRBJ1-4, with a possible D match to TRBD1 (6 bases). CDR1 and CDR2 (germline): SGHKS, YYEKEE (reference sequence). The CDR3 loop spans 15 amino acids. The germline V and J ends were trimmed by 4 bases and 7 bases, with 17 bases remaining between them. The CDR3 DNA is TGTGCCAGCAGCCCGGACAGTCAATTAGGTGAAAAACTGTTTTTT. Its protein product is CASSPDSQLGEKLFF.

J is TRBJ1-2 and V is TRBV2; D might be TRBD1 (6 bases). The germline V gene has CDR1 SNHLY and CDR2 FYNNEI. The V end lost 8 bases, the J end lost 8 bases, and 15 bases lay between the germline ends. The CDR3 spans 12 residues. The CDR3 nucleotides read TGTGCCAGCTCATACAGGGACGGGGGCTACACCTTC. Translated, it gives CASSYRDGGYTF.

This chain connects TRBV6-5 to TRBJ1-2, with a possible D match to TRBD1 (6 bases). The ends were cut back, 6 bases at V and 4 bases at J, with 18 bases in the middle. Germline V CDR1 and CDR2: MNHEY, SVGAGI. The CDR3 runs 15 residues. The CDR3: CASSRGGGPSYGYTF. The DNA of the CDR3 is TGTGCCAGCAGCCGGGGAGGGGGGCCCTCCTATGGCTACACCTTC.

The chain uses TRBV6-5 and TRBJ2-3, with no clear D. Trimming removed 7 bases at V and 2 bases at J, with 7 bases between. The germline gives CDR1 MNHEY, CDR2 SVGAGI. The CDR3 has 12 amino acids. The CDR3 nucleotides read TGTGCCAGCAATGCACTCACAGATACGCAGTATTTT. As protein: CASNALTDTQYF.

The V call is TRBV6-5, the J call TRBJ2-7; 8 positions agree with TRBD1. Per germline, CDR1 MNHEY and CDR2 SVGAGI. With 7 bases clipped from V and 1 base from J, the junction kept 3 bases outside the gene matches. The CDR3 is 13 residues long. Here the CDR3 DNA reads TGTGCCAGCACTTGGACAGGGTCCTACGAGCAGTACTTC. Translating gives CASTWTGSYEQYF.

This chain joins TRBV4-3 and TRBJ2-7; TRBD1 aligns across 11 bases. The V segment lost 0 bases and the J segment 3 bases; nucleotides outside the gene matches: 7. Per germline, CDR1 LGHNA and CDR2 YSLEER. The CDR3 consists of 17 residues. CDR3 sequence: CASSQDLQDRGLYEQYF. The DNA of the CDR3 is TGCGCCAGCAGCCAAGATCTCCAGGACAGGGGGCTCTACGAGCAGTACTTC.

The J gene is TRBJ2-7, the V gene TRBV6-5; 11 bases align to TRBD1. The length of the CDR3 is 15 residues. Trimming at V came to 7 bases and at J to 4 bases, leaving 9 bases not matched to a gene. CDR1 is MNHEY, CDR2 SVGAGI, per germline. The CDR3 nucleotides read TGTGCCAGCAAGTTTATTGGACAGGGGGCATACGAGCAGTACTTC. Residues: CASKFIGQGAYEQYF.

V and J are TRBV19 and TRBJ1-2; D is ambiguous. The CDR3 contains 16 residues. Deletions cut 2 bases from V and 6 bases from J, with 19 bases between. Per the germline V gene, CDR1 is LNHDA and CDR2 is SQIVND (reference sequence). The chain's CDR3 is CASSIYPPRGGNGYTF. CDR3 coding DNA: TGTGCCAGTAGTATATATCCCCCTCGGGGAGGGAATGGCTACACCTTC.

The rearrangement joins TRBV11-3 to TRBJ2-2; D call uncertain. The CDR3 is 16 amino acids. CDR1 is SGHNT, CDR2 YENEEA, per germline. V lost 0 bases and J 7 bases, leaving 15 bases between the germline ends. CDR3 sequence (DNA): TGTGCCAGCAGCTTAGACGGCCGGCAGGATCTCGGGGAGCTGTTTTTT. This translates into CASSLDGRQDLGELFF.

This clone showed up just a few times. CDR3 loop: CASSLEASGRKVGYEQYF. The CDR3 nucleotides read TGTGCCAGCAGCTTGGAAGCTAGCGGGAGAAAAGTGGGCTACGAGCAGTACTTC. J is TRBJ2-7 and V is TRBV5-5, with TRBD2 matching over 10 bases. Germline V CDR1 and CDR2: SGHKS, YYEKEE (reference sequence). This CDR3 has 18 amino acids. With V trimmed by 0 bases and J by 3 bases, 12 bases remained unmatched.

The V gene is TRBV27, the J gene TRBJ1-1; 7 bases line up with TRBD1. The CDR3 length is 15 residues. CDR1 is MNHEY and CDR2 is SMNVEV in the germline V gene (reference sequence). V shed 5 bases and J 0 bases; nucleotides not matched to a gene: 6. The CDR3 region is CASSGRQGMNTEAFF. CDR3 sequence (DNA): TGTGCCAGCAGTGGCCGACAGGGAATGAACACTGAAGCTTTCTTT.

The rearrangement links TRBV30 to TRBJ1-5; no firm D call. Trimming stripped 1 base from V and 6 bases from J, with 10 bases between. The CDR3 has 13 residues. Germline V CDR1 and CDR2: GTSNPN, SVGIG (reference sequence). The CDR3 DNA sequence: TGTGCCTGGAGTGGCCGGTCCGGTCAGCCCCAGCATTTT. Its protein product is CAWSGRSGQPQHF. The entire variable domain, with the rest obtained from reference TRBV30 and TRBJ1-5, is as follows: SQTIHQWPATLVQPVGSPLSLECTVEGTSNPNLYWYRQAAGRGLQLLFYSVGIGQISSEVPQNLSASRPQDRQFILSSKKLLLSDSGFYLCAWSGRSGQPQHFGDGTRLSIL.

The chain uses TRBV5-6 and TRBJ2-5; 7 bases match TRBD1. With V trimmed by 4 bases and J by 4 bases, 7 bases remained unmatched. Germline CDR1 and CDR2: SGHDT and YYEEEE. There are 14 residues in the CDR3. CDR3 nucleotides: TGTGCCAGCAGCCGACAGGGTTCCCGAGAGACCCAGTACTTC. It encodes CASSRQGSRETQYF.

The chain links TRBV21-1 to TRBJ2-5; TRBD1 is the table's D call, not checked against the DNA. TRBV21-1 is recorded as a pseudogene. The CDR3 loop spans 16 amino acids. The CDR3 DNA reads TGTGCCAGCAGCAAAAGGACAGGGGATCCCCAAGAGACCCAGTACTTC. Translating gives CASSKRTGDPQETQYF.

V gene TRBV18 combines with J gene TRBJ1-2; 10 positions match TRBD1. The CDR3 contains 16 residues. Looked up from germline, CDR1 is KGHSH and CDR2 is LQKENI. With 2 bases clipped from V and 3 bases from J, the junction kept 6 bases outside the gene matches. CDR3: CASSPSTGQGDYGYTF. Here the CDR3 DNA reads TGTGCCAGCTCACCATCCACCGGACAGGGGGACTATGGCTACACCTTC.

The chain employs TRBV7-9 and TRBJ2-3; 7 positions match TRBD2. The V and J ends lost 5 bases and 0 bases, in that order; junction bases with no gene match: 8. CDR3 length equals 16 residues. CDR1 and CDR2 from the germline V gene are SEHNR and FQNEAQ (reference sequence). Written as DNA, the CDR3 is TGTGCCAGCAGCCCCGGCCCAGCGGGGAGCACAGATACGCAGTATTTT. Protein product: CASSPGPAGSTDTQYF. The full variable domain, in which reference TRBV7-9 and TRBJ2-3 provide the parts outside the CDR3, is DTGVSQNPRHKITKRGQNVTFRCDPISEHNRLYWYRQTLGQGPEFLTYFQNEAQLEKSRLLSDRFSAERPKGSFSTLEIQRTEQGDSAMYLCASSPGPAGSTDTQYFGPGTRLTVL.

V gene TRBV10-1 combines with J gene TRBJ2-5, with 8 positions matching TRBD1. Trimming took 3 bases from V and 2 from J; bases not matched to a gene: 5. The CDR3 runs 15 residues. CDR1 is WNHNN, CDR2 SYGVQD, per germline (reference sequence). In DNA form, the CDR3 reads TGCGCCAGCAGTGATCCAGGGGGCCGTCAAGAGACCCAGTACTTC. Encoded protein: CASSDPGGRQETQYF.

The chain is built from TRBV7-3 and TRBJ2-3; D gene ambiguous. V was cut by 5 bases and J by 9 bases, with 12 bases left in between. Germline V gene data show CDR1 as SGHTA and CDR2 as FQGTGA. There are 12 residues in the CDR3. CDR3 residues: CASSPQVGTQYF. In DNA, the CDR3 is TGTGCCAGCAGCCCCCAGGTTGGGACGCAGTATTTT.